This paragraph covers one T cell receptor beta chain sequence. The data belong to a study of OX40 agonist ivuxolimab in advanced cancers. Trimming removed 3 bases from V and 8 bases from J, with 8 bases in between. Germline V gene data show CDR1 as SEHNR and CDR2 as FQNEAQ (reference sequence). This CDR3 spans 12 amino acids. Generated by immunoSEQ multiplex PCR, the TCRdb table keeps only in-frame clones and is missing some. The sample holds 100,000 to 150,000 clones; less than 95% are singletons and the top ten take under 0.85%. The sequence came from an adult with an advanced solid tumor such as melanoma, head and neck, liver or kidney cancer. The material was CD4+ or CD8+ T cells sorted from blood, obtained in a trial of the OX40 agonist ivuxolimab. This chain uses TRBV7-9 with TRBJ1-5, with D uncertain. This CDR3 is CASSFSKEPQHF. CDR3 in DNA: TGTGCCAGCAGCTTCAGCAAAGAGCCCCAGCATTTT.